The clone carrying this T cell receptor beta chain was observed a handful of times. Its cognate antigen is unknown. This sample is drawn from a study of T cells in localized non-small cell lung cancer. Regarding the study as a whole: Turning up in adjacent lung were a median 57 of the top 100 tumor clones.

Generated by immunoSEQ multiplex PCR, the TCRdb table keeps only in-frame clones and is missing some. Among about 5,500 clones, around 80% were seen once, and the ten largest hold about 63%. The receptor's source is an older female donor with stage II lung adenocarcinoma. The sample here was peripheral blood mononuclear cells, taken before any cancer treatment.

The CDR3 sequence is CASSLAIEQFF. In DNA, the CDR3 is TGTGCCAGCAGCTTGGCTATTGAGCAGTTCTTC. The chain joins TRBV5-6 to TRBJ2-1; no definite D call. The CDR3 spans 11 residues. Trimming removed 0 bases at V and 9 bases at J, with 4 bases between. The V gene's germline CDR1 is SGHDT and CDR2 YYEEEE.